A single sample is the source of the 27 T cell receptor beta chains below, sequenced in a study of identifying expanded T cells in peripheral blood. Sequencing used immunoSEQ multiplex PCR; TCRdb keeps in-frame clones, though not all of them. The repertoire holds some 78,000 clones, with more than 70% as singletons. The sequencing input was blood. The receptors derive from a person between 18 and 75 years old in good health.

The DNA for the CDR3 is TGTGCCAGCAGCCAAGATCAGGGGGCGACGGGAGTGAACACTGAAGCTTTCTTT. This gives the protein CASSQDQGATGVNTEAFF. The chain uses TRBV4-2 and TRBJ1-1; 8 bases fit TRBD1. There are 18 residues in the CDR3. V shed 0 bases and J 0 bases; nucleotides not matched to a gene: 9. The germline V gene encodes CDR1 LGHNA and CDR2 YNFKEQ.

CDR3 DNA sequence: TGTGCCAGCAGCTTAGTCGCCGGTAGCTCCTACGAGCAGTACTTC. It specifies CASSLVAGSSYEQYF. The J gene is TRBJ2-7, the V gene TRBV7-2; D gene unclear. The V and J ends lost 1 base and 0 bases respectively, with 10 bases between them. CDR1 SGHTA and CDR2 FQGNSA come from the germline V gene. CDR3 length equals 15 residues.

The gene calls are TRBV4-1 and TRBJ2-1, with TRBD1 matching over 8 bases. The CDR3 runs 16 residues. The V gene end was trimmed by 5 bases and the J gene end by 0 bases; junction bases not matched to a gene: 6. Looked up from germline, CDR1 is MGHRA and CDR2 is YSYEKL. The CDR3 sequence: CASSYRGTGSYNEQFF. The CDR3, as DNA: TGCGCCAGCAGCTACAGGGGGACAGGCTCCTACAATGAGCAGTTCTTC.

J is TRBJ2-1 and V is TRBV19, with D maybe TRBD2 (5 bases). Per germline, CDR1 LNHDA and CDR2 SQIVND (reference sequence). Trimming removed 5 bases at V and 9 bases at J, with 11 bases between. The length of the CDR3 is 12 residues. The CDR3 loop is CASSEGYFEQFF. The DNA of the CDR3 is TGTGCCAGTAGTGAGGGCTATTTTGAGCAGTTCTTC. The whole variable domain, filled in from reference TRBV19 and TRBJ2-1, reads DGGITQSPKYLFRKEGQNVTLSCEQNLNHDAMYWYRQDPGQGLRLIYYSQIVNDFQKGDIAEGYSVSREKKESFPLTVTSAQKNPTAFYLCASSEGYFEQFFGPGTRLTVL.

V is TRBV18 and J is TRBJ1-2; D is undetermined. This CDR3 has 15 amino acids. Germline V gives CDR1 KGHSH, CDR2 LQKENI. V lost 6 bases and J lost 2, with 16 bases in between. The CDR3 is CASSRDITANYGYTF. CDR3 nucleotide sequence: TGTGCCAGCTCCCGAGACATAACAGCAAACTATGGCTACACCTTC.

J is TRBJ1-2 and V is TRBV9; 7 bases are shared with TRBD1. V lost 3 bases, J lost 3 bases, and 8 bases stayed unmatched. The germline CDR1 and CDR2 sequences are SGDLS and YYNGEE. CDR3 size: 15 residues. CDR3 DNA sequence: TGTGCCAGCAGCGGGAGGGACAGTACCTACTATGGCTACACCTTC. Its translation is CASSGRDSTYYGYTF.

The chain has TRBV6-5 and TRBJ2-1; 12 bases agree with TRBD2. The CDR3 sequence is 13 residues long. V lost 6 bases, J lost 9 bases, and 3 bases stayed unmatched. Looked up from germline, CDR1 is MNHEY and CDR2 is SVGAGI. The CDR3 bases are TGTGCCAGCAGACTGGGACTAGCGGGTGAGCAGTTCTTC. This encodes CASRLGLAGEQFF.

The CDR3 nucleotides are TGCAGCGTTGCCCAGGGGGCTCAAGCAGATACGCAGTATTTT. Protein sequence: CSVAQGAQADTQYF. The chain joins TRBV29-1 to TRBJ2-3; 8 bases fit TRBD1. The CDR3 runs 14 residues. The germline V gene encodes CDR1 SQVTM and CDR2 ANQGSEA. With 4 bases clipped from V and 4 bases from J, the junction kept 7 bases outside the gene matches.

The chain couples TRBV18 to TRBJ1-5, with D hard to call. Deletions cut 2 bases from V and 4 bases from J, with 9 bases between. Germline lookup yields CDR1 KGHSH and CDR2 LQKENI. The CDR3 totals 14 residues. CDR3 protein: CASSPMADNQPQHF. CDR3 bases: TGTGCCAGCTCACCAATGGCAGATAATCAGCCCCAGCATTTT. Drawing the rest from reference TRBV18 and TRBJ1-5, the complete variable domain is NAGVMQNPRHLVRRRGQEARLRCSPMKGHSHVYWYRQLPEEGLKFMVYLQKENIIDESGMPKERFSAEFPKEGPSILRIQQVVRGDSAAYFCASSPMADNQPQHFGDGTRLSIL.

The CDR3 protein is CASSPGGYEQYF. The DNA of the CDR3 is TGTGCCAGCAGTCCCGGGGGCTACGAGCAGTACTTC. The chain recombines TRBV6-1 with TRBJ2-7; D is perhaps TRBD2 (6 bases). Germline V CDR1 and CDR2: MNHNS, SASEGT. The ends were cut back, 5 bases at V and 3 bases at J, with 8 bases in the middle. This CDR3 spans 12 amino acids.

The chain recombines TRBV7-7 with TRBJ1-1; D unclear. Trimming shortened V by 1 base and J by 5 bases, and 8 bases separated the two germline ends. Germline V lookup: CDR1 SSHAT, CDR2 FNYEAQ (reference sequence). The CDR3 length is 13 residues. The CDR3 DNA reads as TGTGCCAGCAGCTTAGGGATGAGGACTGAAGCTTTCTTT. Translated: CASSLGMRTEAFF. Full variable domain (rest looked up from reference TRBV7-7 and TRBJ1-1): GAGVSQSPRYKVTKRGQDVTLRCDPISSHATLYWYQQALGQGPEFLTYFNYEAQPDKSGLPSDRFSAERPEGSISTLTIQRTEQRDSAMYRCASSLGMRTEAFFGQGTRLTVV.

The CDR3 is CASRDPRGTEAFF. Here the CDR3 DNA reads TGTGCCAGTCGGGACCCTCGGGGGACTGAAGCTTTCTTT. V gene TRBV6-5 combines with J gene TRBJ1-1; maybe TRBD1 (5 bases). Germline loops: CDR1 MNHEY, CDR2 SVGAGI. Trimming pared 9 bases from V and 5 bases from J, leaving 16 bases between. The CDR3 consists of 13 residues.

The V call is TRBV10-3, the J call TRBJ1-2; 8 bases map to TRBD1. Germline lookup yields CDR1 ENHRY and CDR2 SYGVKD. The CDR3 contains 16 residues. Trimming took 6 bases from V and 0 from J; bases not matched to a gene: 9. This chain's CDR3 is CAIRARGQASNYGYTF. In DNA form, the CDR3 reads TGTGCCATCAGAGCCAGGGGACAGGCTTCTAACTATGGCTACACCTTC.

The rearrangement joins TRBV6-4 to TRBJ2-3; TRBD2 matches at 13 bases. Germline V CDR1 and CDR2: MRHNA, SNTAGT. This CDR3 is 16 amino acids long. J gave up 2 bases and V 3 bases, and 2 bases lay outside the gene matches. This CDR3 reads CASSETSGGATDTQYF. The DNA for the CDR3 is TGTGCCAGCAGTGAAACTAGCGGGGGGGCCACAGATACGCAGTATTTT.

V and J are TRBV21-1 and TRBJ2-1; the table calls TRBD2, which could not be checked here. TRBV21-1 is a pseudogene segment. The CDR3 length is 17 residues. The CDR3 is CASSAAGGLQTGNEQFF. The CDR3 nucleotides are TGTGCCAGCAGCGCAGCGGGGGGGCTTCAAACCGGCAATGAGCAGTTCTTC.

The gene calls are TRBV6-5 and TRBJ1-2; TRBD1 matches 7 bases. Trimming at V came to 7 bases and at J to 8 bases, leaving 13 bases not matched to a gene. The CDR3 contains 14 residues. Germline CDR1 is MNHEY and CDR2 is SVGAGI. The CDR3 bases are TGTGCCAGCATCGGGAGGGCAGGGACAGTCGGCTACACCTTC. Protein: CASIGRAGTVGYTF.

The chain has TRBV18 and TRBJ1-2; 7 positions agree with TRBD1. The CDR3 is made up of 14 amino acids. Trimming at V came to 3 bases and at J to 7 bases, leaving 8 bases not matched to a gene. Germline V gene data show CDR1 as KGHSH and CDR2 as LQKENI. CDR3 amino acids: CASSPAGTELGYTF. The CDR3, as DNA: TGTGCCAGCTCACCCGCCGGGACAGAGCTTGGCTACACCTTC.

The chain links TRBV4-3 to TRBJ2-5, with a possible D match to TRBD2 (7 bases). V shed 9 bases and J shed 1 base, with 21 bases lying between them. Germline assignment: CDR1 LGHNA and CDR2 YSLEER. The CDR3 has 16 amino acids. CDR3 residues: CARNDAPGGPQETQYF. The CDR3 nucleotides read TGCGCCAGAAACGACGCACCGGGGGGCCCCCAAGAGACCCAGTACTTC.

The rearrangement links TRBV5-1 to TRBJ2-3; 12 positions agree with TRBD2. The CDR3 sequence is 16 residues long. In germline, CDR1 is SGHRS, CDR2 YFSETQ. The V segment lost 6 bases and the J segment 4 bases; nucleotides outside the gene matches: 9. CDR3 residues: CASMTSGGHWADTQYF. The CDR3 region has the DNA TGCGCCAGCATGACTAGCGGGGGACACTGGGCAGATACGCAGTATTTT. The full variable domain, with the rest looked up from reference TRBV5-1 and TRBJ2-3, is KAGVTQTPRYLIKTRGQQVTLSCSPISGHRSVSWYQQTPGQGLQFLFEYFSETQRNKGNFPGRFSGRQFSNSRSEMNVSTLELGDSALYLCASMTSGGHWADTQYFGPGTRLTVL.

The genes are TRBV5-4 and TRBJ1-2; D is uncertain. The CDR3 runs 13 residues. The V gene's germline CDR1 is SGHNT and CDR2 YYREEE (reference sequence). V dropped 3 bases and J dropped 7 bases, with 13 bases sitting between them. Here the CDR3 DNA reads TGTGCCAGCAGCTCTCTTAGGGCGGTTGGCTACACCTTC. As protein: CASSSLRAVGYTF.

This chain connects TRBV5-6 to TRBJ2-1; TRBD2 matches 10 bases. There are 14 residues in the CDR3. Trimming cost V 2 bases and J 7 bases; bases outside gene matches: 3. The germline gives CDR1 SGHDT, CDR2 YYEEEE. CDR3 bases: TGTGCCAGCAGCTTCCCTAGCGGGGGTAATGAGCAGTTCTTC. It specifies CASSFPSGGNEQFF.

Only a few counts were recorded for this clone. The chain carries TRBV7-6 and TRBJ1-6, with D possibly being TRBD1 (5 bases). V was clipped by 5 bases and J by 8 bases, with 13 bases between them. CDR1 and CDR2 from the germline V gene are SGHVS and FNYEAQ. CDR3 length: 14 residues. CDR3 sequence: CASSTWQGDSPLHF. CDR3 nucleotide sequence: TGTGCCAGCAGCACCTGGCAGGGTGATTCACCCCTCCACTTT.

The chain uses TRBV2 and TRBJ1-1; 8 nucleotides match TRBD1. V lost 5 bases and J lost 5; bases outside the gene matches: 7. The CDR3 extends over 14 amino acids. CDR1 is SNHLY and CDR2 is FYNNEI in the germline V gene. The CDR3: CASSSSGGFTEAFF. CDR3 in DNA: TGTGCCAGCAGTTCGTCAGGGGGCTTTACTGAAGCTTTCTTT.

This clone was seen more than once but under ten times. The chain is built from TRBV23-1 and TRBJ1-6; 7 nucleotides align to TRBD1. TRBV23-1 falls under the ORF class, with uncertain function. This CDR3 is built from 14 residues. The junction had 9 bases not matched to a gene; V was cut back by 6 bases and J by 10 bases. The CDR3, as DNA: TGCGCCAGCAGACAGGGACAGTATGTGTCACCCCTCCACTTT. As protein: CASRQGQYVSPLHF.

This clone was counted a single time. The CDR3 DNA reads TGCGCCAGCAGTGAGTCGGCATCGGCGGAAAAACTGTTTTTT. This gives the protein CASSESASAEKLFF. V and J are TRBV10-1 and TRBJ1-4; D is uncertain. The CDR3 extends over 14 amino acids. Trimming took 0 bases from V and 8 from J, leaving 10 bases between them. The V gene's germline CDR1 is WNHNN and CDR2 SYGVQD (reference sequence).

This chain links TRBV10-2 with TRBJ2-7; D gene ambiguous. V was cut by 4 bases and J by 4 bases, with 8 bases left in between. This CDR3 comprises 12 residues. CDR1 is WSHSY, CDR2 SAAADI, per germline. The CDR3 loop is CASSVSGYEQYF. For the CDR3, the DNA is TGCGCCAGCAGTGTGTCAGGTTACGAGCAGTACTTC.

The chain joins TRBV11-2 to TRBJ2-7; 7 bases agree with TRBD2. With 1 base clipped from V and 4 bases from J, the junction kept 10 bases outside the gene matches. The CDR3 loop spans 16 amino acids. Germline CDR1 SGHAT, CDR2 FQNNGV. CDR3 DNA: TGTGCCAGCAGCTTAGTCCAGGTAGCGGGCCGATACGAGCAGTACTTC. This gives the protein CASSLVQVAGRYEQYF.